This T cell receptor beta chain was captured by sequencing in a study of T cell repertoires in cytomegalovirus infection. Study background: It was the public TCR beta signatures that indicated both CMV infection and matching HLA type.

TCRdb independently ran MiXCR on the reads; one entry per CDR3 protein. The sample has roughly 130,000 distinct CDR3 sequences, approximately 9.2% seen once. This clonotype was picked up many times. The antigen is not known. Trimming took 0 bases from V and 2 from J; bases not matched to a gene: 4. The CDR3 runs to 16 residues. Overall study results and limits: Identification of carriers of CMV plus the relevant HLA was achieved through cumulative public TCR beta family frequency. Ex vivo responses were dominated by HLA-C-restricted CMV-specific TCR beta clonotypes.

The sequenced sample was PBMCs. The chain combines TRBV5-3 with TRBJ2-1; 8 bases align to TRBD2. TRBV5-3 falls under the ORF class, with uncertain function. This receptor was identified in a human donor in good health (CMV status not recorded). Some clones in this sample may be carry-over from other donors' samples. The CDR3 region is CARSLAAGGAYNEQFF. The CDR3 nucleotides are TGTGCCAGAAGCTTGGCCGCGGGGGGAGCCTACAATGAGCAGTTCTTC.